Listed here are 23 T cell receptor beta chains from one sample, sequenced in a study of blood T cell repertoires in COVID-19. This table comes from immunoSEQ multiplex PCR, and its TCRdb copy is limited to in-frame clones, with some not included. This table holds 150,000 to 250,000 clones, roughly 80% found once. Sample: peripheral blood. These receptors were taken from a woman in her thirties or forties with COVID-19, enrolled during active disease.

This chain links TRBV6-5 with TRBJ1-2; a possible D gene is TRBD1 (5 bases). The CDR3 consists of 12 residues. Germline lookup yields CDR1 MNHEY and CDR2 SVGAGI. V lost 7 bases and J 5 bases, leaving 11 bases between the germline ends. CDR3 bases: TGTGCCAGCAAACGGACAAGTTATGGCTACACCTTC. Translated, it gives CASKRTSYGYTF.

The chain employs TRBV28 and TRBJ2-2, with TRBD2 matching over 8 bases. The CDR3 totals 14 residues. V was pared by 6 bases and J by 3 bases, with 3 bases of the junction left unmatched. Germline V lookup: CDR1 MDHEN, CDR2 SYDVKM. The CDR3 bases are TGTGCCAGCAGGACAGCGGGGGACACCGGGGAGCTGTTTTTT. Translated: CASRTAGDTGELFF.

The chain combines TRBV3-1 (or the pseudogene TRBV3-2) with TRBJ2-5; tentatively, D is TRBD1 (6 bases). V was pared by 1 base and J by 5 bases, with 11 bases between. The germline gives CDR1 LGHDT, CDR2 YNNKEL (reference sequence). This CDR3 contains 14 residues. This CDR3 is CASSQGTERETQYF. The CDR3 coding sequence is TGTGCCAGCAGCCAAGGGACAGAGAGGGAGACCCAGTACTTC.

This chain links TRBV6-5 with TRBJ1-5, with no clear D. The CDR3 is 14 residues long. The germline V gene has CDR1 MNHEY and CDR2 SVGAGI. Trimming shortened V by 6 bases and J by 4 bases, and 13 bases separated the two germline ends. CDR3 amino acids: CASRPDRGNQPQHF. The DNA of the CDR3 is TGTGCCAGCAGGCCGGACCGGGGAAATCAGCCCCAGCATTTT.

This clone appeared a single time. The V and J genes are TRBV6-6 and TRBJ2-1; D unresolved. The CDR3 contains 14 residues. V was shortened by 0 bases and J by 10 bases, with 13 bases between the two germline ends. CDR1 MNHNY and CDR2 SVGAGI come from the germline V gene (reference sequence). The CDR3 region is CASSYSLLAPEQFF. The CDR3, as DNA: TGTGCCAGCAGTTACTCTCTATTAGCTCCAGAGCAGTTCTTC.

The rearrangement joins TRBV6-5 to TRBJ2-1; TRBD1 agrees at 7 bases. The CDR3 contains 14 residues. Germline CDR1 reads MNHEY; CDR2 reads SVGAGI. The J segment lost 2 bases and the V segment lost 9 bases, leaving 7 bases of the junction unmatched. The chain's CDR3 is CASHRDRAYNEQFF. In nucleotides, the CDR3 is TGTGCCAGTCACCGGGACAGAGCCTACAATGAGCAGTTCTTC.

This chain's CDR3 is CASSQDGGDRPTYNEQFF. The CDR3 DNA sequence: TGCGCCAGCAGCCAAGATGGGGGGGACAGGCCCACCTACAATGAGCAGTTCTTC. The chain employs TRBV4-1 and TRBJ2-1, with a weak D call TRBD1 (8 bases). Looked up from germline, CDR1 is MGHRA and CDR2 is YSYEKL. V was cut by 0 bases and J by 2 bases, with 17 bases left in between. The CDR3 spans 18 residues.

The J gene is TRBJ2-3, the V gene TRBV7-2; the D gene is possibly TRBD2 (7 bases). CDR3 size: 16 residues. Germline loops: CDR1 SGHTA, CDR2 FQGNSA. V lost 1 base and J lost 3, with 14 bases in between. The CDR3 loop reads CASSLVGGAVTDTQYF. In DNA form, the CDR3 reads TGTGCCAGCAGCTTAGTTGGGGGGGCGGTTACAGATACGCAGTATTTT.

The chain uses TRBV3-1 (or the pseudogene TRBV3-2) and TRBJ2-5; 11 bases map to TRBD2. Per germline, CDR1 LGHDT and CDR2 YNNKEL (reference sequence). This CDR3 region has 16 residues. Trimming at V came to 1 base and at J to 5 bases, leaving 6 bases not matched to a gene. The CDR3 is CASSQGLAGSAETQYF. CDR3 coding DNA: TGTGCCAGCAGCCAAGGACTAGCGGGGTCCGCCGAGACCCAGTACTTC.

As to this clone: Other DNA sequences of this sample code for an identical CDR3. The genes are TRBV2 and TRBJ2-7; 7 nucleotides line up with TRBD1. The V gene end was trimmed by 8 bases and the J gene end by 2 bases; junction bases not matched to a gene: 9. The germline V gene has CDR1 SNHLY and CDR2 FYNNEI. The CDR3 has 14 residues. The CDR3 loop is CASRRQGGTYEQYF. CDR3 nucleotides: TGTGCCAGCCGGAGACAGGGTGGGACCTACGAGCAGTACTTC.

With regard to this clone: A much bigger clone sits one base away, suggesting this may be a read error. The chain recombines TRBV4-2 with TRBJ2-1; 11 bases line up with TRBD2. In germline, CDR1 is LGHNA, CDR2 YNFKEQ. The CDR3 is 17 amino acids. CDR3 region: CASSVRLAGIGSNKQFF. The CDR3 DNA reads TGTGCCAGCAGCGTGCGACTAGCGGGGATTGGATCCAATAAGCAGTTCTTC.

This CDR3 is CASSQERSRGNTQYF. The CDR3 bases are TGCGCCAGCAGCCAAGAACGGTCGCGGGGAAATACGCAGTATTTT. The chain recombines TRBV4-3 with TRBJ2-3, with D tentatively TRBD2 (6 bases). CDR3 size: 15 residues. V was pared by 0 bases and J by 7 bases, with 14 bases between. CDR1 is LGHNA and CDR2 is YSLEER in the germline V gene.

The chain has TRBV3-1 (or the pseudogene TRBV3-2) and TRBJ2-5; tentatively, D is TRBD2 (7 bases). Per the germline V gene, CDR1 is LGHDT and CDR2 is YNNKEL (reference sequence). Trimming stripped 0 bases from V and 1 base from J, with 15 bases between. This CDR3 is built from 17 residues. CDR3 sequence (DNA): TGTGCCAGCAGCCAAGATGTAGGACTAGGGGGCCAAGAGACCCAGTACTTC. As protein: CASSQDVGLGGQETQYF.

With regard to this clone: Other nucleotide sequences from this sample produce the same CDR3. The chain uses TRBV5-1 and TRBJ1-2; a weak D match, TRBD1 (5 bases). Germline CDR1 is SGHRS and CDR2 is YFSETQ. The CDR3 loop spans 12 amino acids. Trimming shortened V by 4 bases and J by 5 bases, and 9 bases separated the two germline ends. Here the CDR3 DNA reads TGCGCCAGCAGCGAACGGGGGTATGGCTACACCTTC. It codes for CASSERGYGYTF.

The V call is TRBV5-4, the J call TRBJ1-4; TRBD1 matches at 7 bases. With V trimmed by 0 bases and J by 7 bases, 9 bases remained unmatched. This CDR3 comprises 16 residues. Germline CDR1 and CDR2: SGHNT and YYREEE (reference sequence). The CDR3 spells CASSLGGRDSTEKLFF. CDR3 in DNA: TGTGCCAGCAGCTTGGGGGGCCGGGACAGCACTGAAAAACTGTTTTTT.

The chain employs TRBV7-6 and TRBJ2-6, with 9 bases lining up with TRBD1. CDR3 length: 16 amino acids. CDR1 SGHVS and CDR2 FNYEAQ come from the germline V gene. Trimming removed 3 bases from V and 2 bases from J; junction bases left unmatched: 2. CDR3 in amino acids: CASSFRQGAGANVLTF. The CDR3 DNA reads as TGTGCCAGCAGCTTCCGACAGGGGGCTGGGGCCAACGTCCTGACTTTC.

This clone has just a few counts. The chain recombines TRBV27 with TRBJ2-5, with D tentatively TRBD2 (6 bases). The CDR3 runs to 13 residues. The germline CDR1 and CDR2 sequences are MNHEY and SMNVEV (reference sequence). Trimming shortened V by 4 bases and J by 4 bases, and 10 bases separated the two germline ends. In nucleotides, the CDR3 is TGTGCCAGCAGTTGGAGCGGGTCAGAGACCCAGTACTTC. Translated: CASSWSGSETQYF.

In its sample, this clone was seen a few times. The rearrangement uses TRBV4-3 and TRBJ2-3, with TRBD2 matching 7 bases. The CDR3 has 17 residues. J lost 2 bases, V lost 3 bases, and 11 bases had no gene match. Germline assignment: CDR1 LGHNA and CDR2 YSLEER. The CDR3 loop is CASSHLAVFGDTDTQYF. CDR3 in DNA: TGCGCCAGCAGCCACCTAGCGGTGTTTGGGGACACAGATACGCAGTATTTT.

Details on this clone: Its ends do not fully match the called genes, so a read error is possible. The chain uses TRBV5-5 and TRBJ2-7; D not resolved. CDR3 size: 17 residues. Germline CDR1 SGHKS, CDR2 YYEKEE (reference sequence). The chain's CDR3 is CASSLGYAGRYTYEQYF. CDR3 sequence (DNA): TGTGCCAGCAGTTTGGGATATGCAGGTCGGTACACCTACGAGCAGTACTTC.

This chain joins TRBV3-1 (or the pseudogene TRBV3-2) and TRBJ1-3; TRBD1 might be the D (5 bases). The germline V gene has CDR1 LGHDT and CDR2 YNNKEL (reference sequence). The CDR3 is 17 amino acids. Trimming removed 2 bases from V and 0 bases from J, with 14 bases in between. The CDR3 is CASSQLPGTGSGNTIYF. The CDR3 region has the DNA TGTGCCAGCAGCCAATTACCCGGGACTGGCTCTGGAAACACCATATATTTT.

V and J are TRBV4-1 and TRBJ2-1, with 8 bases lining up with TRBD2. V gave up 1 base and J gave up 5 bases; unmatched junction bases: 7. The CDR3 is 16 amino acids. CDR1 is MGHRA, CDR2 YSYEKL, per germline. CDR3 bases: TGCGCCAGCAGCCAAGCGCTCCTAGCGGGCAACAATGAGCAGTTCTTC. Translating it yields CASSQALLAGNNEQFF.

This chain connects TRBV12-5 to TRBJ1-2; TRBD1 aligns across 11 bases. The CDR3 contains 15 residues. The ends lost 8 bases at V and 13 bases at J; junction bases unmatched: 18. The germline V gene has CDR1 LGHNT and CDR2 FRNRAP. The CDR3 DNA follows: TGTGCTAGTTTTAGTACAGGACAGGGGGCCCCTCGGGGCACCTTC. It yields the protein CASFSTGQGAPRGTF.

This rearrangement joins TRBV11-2 to TRBJ2-3; possibly TRBD2 for D (6 bases). Germline CDR1 and CDR2: SGHAT and FQNNGV. Trimming took off 4 bases at V and 4 bases at J, with 15 bases between the two ends. This CDR3 spans 15 amino acids. CDR3 region: CASSSRGIFPDTQYF. Written as DNA, the CDR3 is TGTGCCAGCAGCTCCCGGGGGATCTTCCCAGATACGCAGTATTTT.